This TCR beta chain was obtained from a study of cytomegalovirus exposure and HLA in healthy donors (TCRdb year 2017). Broadly, across the study: An earlier analysis of 587 of the donors reported 276 Gb of sequence data and around 100 million unique TCR beta sequences obtained from roughly 180 million T cells. All discovery cohort repertoires had been generated on a single sequencing platform. The study profiled the T cell repertoires of about 720 subjects by immunosequencing and related them to cytomegalovirus serostatus. To predict cytomegalovirus infection status, the study brought together high-throughput TCR immunosequencing, statistical association of individual TCRs with disease status, and machine learning. A separate validation cohort of 100 to 150 different subjects was used in addition to the roughly 640-subject first cohort. The study aimed to test whether signatures of past pathogen exposure could be identified by cataloging public T cell receptors. Rather than using new phenotypic data, the later analysis identified candidate immune exposures from TCR beta sequences and from how often those sequences occurred across donors. Of the 398 genotyped donors, about 80% fell in the genetic ancestry cluster associated with self-reported Caucasian donors. Among 300 to 500 genotyped donors of the cohort, an average of approximately 200,000 unique TCR beta nucleotide sequences was sequenced per donor, of which 15% to 20% were non-productive. Because of strong linkage in the cohort, a few DR-DQ haplotypes were treated as single units for association and clustering. Donor age, sex, ethnicity and CMV serostatus were collected together with the repertoire data. To decide whether each TCR beta V gene segment behaved as functional or pseudogenic, an earlier analysis of approximately 590 of the donors relied on high-throughput TCR beta sequencing. HLA typing included class I and class II loci at four-digit resolution. An early release covering over 500 HLA-typed donors comprised about 300 gigabases of sequencing data and around 80 million unique TCR sequences. The number of typed donors differed by locus: roughly 620-640 for A, B, C, DRB1 and DQB1; 522 for DQA1; around 610 for DPA1; and around 450 for DPB1. A later analysis re-analyzed previously published TCR beta repertoires from several hundred donors and added high-resolution HLA genotyping to study TCR occurrence patterns. A later genetic analysis used genome-wide SNP genotypes for about 60% of the 666 donors, treating that subset as a discovery cohort.

Overall study outcomes, separate from this receptor: According to a later analysis, most CMV-associated TCR beta chains appeared to be HLA-restricted, and the HLA associations seemed to be driven largely by CMV exposure. Several of the top co-occurrence clusters appeared to be linked to parvovirus B19, influenza, CMV and Epstein-Barr virus, according to a later analysis. Because HLA typing was unavailable for some donors at each locus, only the typed subset was used in association tests. An earlier analysis of approximately 540 of the donors showed that most TCR beta V segments appeared in productive rearrangements either about 87% or about 30% of the time, which broadly matched IMGT annotations. The sequencing pipeline was judged likely to have produced a cluster of highly shared sequence variants as a technical artifact. In a later analysis, HLA-associated TCR beta chains were found to be more clonally expanded and to have lower generation probabilities than equally common non-associated chains. It was suggested by the authors that the approach could potentially be generalized to other disease states and immunological phenotypes. A later analysis associated approximately 17,000 TCR beta sequences with specific HLA alleles at a false discovery rate of 0.05. A later analysis found that TCR association rates varied across HLA loci, with DRB1 alleles showing the most associated TCRs and HLA-C alleles the fewest. A further reported finding was that TCR beta sequences accurately predicted the HLA-A and HLA-B alleles for most subjects in the first cohort. This cohort had only TCR beta chains sequenced, and the lack of alpha or paired-chain data limited which features could be detected. While some public TCRs were present in many individuals, most TCR sequences turned up only very rarely across donors. Approximately 16 rarely observed V segments, including chromosome 9 orphons, were excluded from the earlier analysis of a few hundred of the donors because counts were too low. The study listed 164 TCR beta chains as associated with cytomegalovirus. In a later genetic analysis, fewer N-insertions in productive TCRs were reported among donors in an Asian-associated ancestry cluster than the roughly 700-donor mean. An association between a missense DCLRE1C variant and V-gene and J-gene trimming of TCR beta chains was found in a later genetic analysis and replicated in an independent cohort. Immune exposure information for the cohort was limited to CMV serostatus. The classifier was reported to diagnose cytomegalovirus status with high specificity and sensitivity in both the original cohort and the validation cohort. A few of the identified cytomegalovirus-associated TCR beta chains were confirmed in vitro to be specific for cytomegalovirus antigens. Some IMGT-functional V segments, including TRBV6-2 and TRBV6-3, could not be told apart with the 87-base-pair reads, so those segments were excluded. Linkage disequilibrium might explain the correlated functional status among segregating V segments, but an unknown experimental factor could not be excluded. The presence/absence analyses assumed that sequencing depth was roughly uniform across donors, and that assumption may not be true. Strong co-occurrence of HLA alleles, especially DR and DQ, made assigning TCR associations to individual alleles difficult.

On this clone itself: This clone's antigen is unknown. Base qualities are not recorded, but no much larger clone differs from it by a single base.

The cohort was made up of hundreds of healthy bone marrow donors. All cohort members were sampled while nominally healthy, although unrecorded immune exposures were likely present. The donor tested CMV seropositive and was one of the 289 seropositive cohort members. A peripheral blood sample was collected from each donor, and TCR beta sequencing was performed on peripheral blood mononuclear cells. Genomic DNA was extracted from the blood cell samples with the Qiagen DNeasy Blood Extraction Kit. Library preparation used the immunoSEQ multiplex PCR assay. For the multiplex PCR, a mixture combining 60 forward primers for TCR Vbeta segments and 13 reverse primers for TCR Jbeta segments was used. The CDR3 region of rearranged TCR beta genes was amplified from genomic DNA with a multiplex PCR assay. The Illumina HiSeq System was used to sequence the amplified TCR beta libraries as 87-base-pair reads. Regarding the original processing steps: Across the 700 or so repertoires, a later analysis counted 60 million to 90 million unique TCR beta chains, approximately 10 million of which were shared by at least two donors. Raw reads were error-corrected and collapsed into unique sequences with a nearest-neighbor algorithm that merged closely related sequences to remove PCR and sequencing errors. Alignment of CDR3 sequences to IMGT reference sequences was used to assign V, D and J gene segments. Each retained sequence needed at least a six-nucleotide match to both a V gene segment and a J gene segment. Rearrangements were classified as productive when the CDR3 lacked stop codons and remained in frame with V and J, and all other rearrangements were classified as non-productive. Following IMGT convention, CDR3 was defined as the stretch from the second conserved V-encoded cysteine to the conserved J-encoded phenylalanine. In an earlier analysis of just under 600 of the donors, sequences lacking an unambiguous match to a single V gene segment were excluded. An earlier analysis of about 590 of the donors classified V segments as functional when productive rearrangements were above 56.7% and as segregating when the standard deviation between donors was above 5%. A statistical classification framework was built to diagnose cytomegalovirus status from the catalog of TCR beta chain sequences. V and J gene assignment, in a later analysis, came from comparing TCR nucleotide sequences with IMGT/GENE-DB human TR gene sequences. A later analysis assigned CDR3 sequences and most-parsimonious VDJ recombination scenarios with the TCRdist pipeline. In a later analysis, each TCR beta chain was defined by its CDR3 amino acid sequence together with its V-gene family, and reads lacking a unique V-gene family were excluded. To address suspected cross-contamination and a sequencing artifact, a later analysis removed roughly 640 highly shared, low-generation-probability nucleotide sequences. For each public chain, a later analysis derived a clonal expansion index from normalized ranks of inferred template counts within each repertoire. Generation probabilities in a later analysis came from a VDJ recombination model fitted to out-of-frame rearrangements, and those results were checked against IGoR. In a later analysis, hypergeometric tests were used to score TCR-TCR, TCR-HLA and TCR-CMV co-occurrence, with a repertoire-size bias correction applied to TCR pairs. To estimate false discovery rates, a later analysis permuted the HLA or CMV assignments 20 times. In a later analysis, co-occurring TCRs were grouped using DBSCAN, and TCRdist sequence similarity was added for clustering within HLA-allele-positive subsets. Repertoires with fewer than 30,000 or more than 120,000 public chains, plus five repertoires with anomalous nucleotide sharing, were excluded from co-occurrence clustering. In TCRdb, the immuneACCESS table is reduced to in-frame sequences with V and J assigned. These tables do not hold every clone; where another copy was compared, an unresolved V gene accounts for under half, and the others remain unexplained. The DNA gave D and trimming, while V, J and clone size come from that table. In all, the sample holds 200,000 to 250,000 clones, and 82% of those were seen once. Clones ranked in the top ten supply 5% to 6% of the sample.

The cysteine opens and the phenylalanine closes a CDR3 of 13 amino acids. The sequence is cut down to CDR3 DNA, 39 bases in frame from base 1. Trimming takes 4 bases off V and 8 bases off J; junction bases not matched to a gene: 8. CDR1 and CDR2 are drawn from the germline V gene: MGHRA, YSYEKL. The receptor was derived from a middle-aged woman in good health and CMV-seropositive. The specimen sequenced was PBMCs. The V and J genes are TRBV4-1 and TRBJ2-7; 7 middle bases align to TRBD1. Here the CDR3 is given as CASSLGTDIKQYF. DNA sequence: TGCGCCAGCAGCCTAGGGACAGACATAAAGCAGTACTTC.